Listed below are T cell receptor beta chains from one sample, sequenced in a study of immune heterogeneity within non-small cell lung tumors. TCRdb called the multiplex PCR reads again in MiXCR, with one record for every CDR3 protein. This table holds 30,000 to 40,000 distinct CDR3 sequences, 28% found once. Material: lung tumor tissue. The source is a man aged 35 to 55 with non-small cell lung cancer. The CDR3 runs from the conserved cysteine through the conserved F or W. The D gene is left open where the match is weak.

v_call	d_call	j_call	cdr3_aa
TRBV19	.	TRBJ2-1	CASSIGQGRNEQFF
TRBV19	TRBD2	TRBJ2-4	CASSPSGRFTKNIQYF
TRBV5-1	.	TRBJ1-1	CASKGQGGPHTEAFF
TRBV5-4	.	TRBJ1-6	CASSLVGNSPLHF
TRBV5-8	.	TRBJ2-3	CAISPEAVRYTQYF
TRBV5-6	.	TRBJ2-7	CASSLFPKASYEQYF
TRBV19	.	TRBJ1-1	CASSPTRVGLSFF
TRBV11-2	.	TRBJ2-3	CASSLGLTDTQYF
TRBV10-3	.	TRBJ1-2	CAIGEGHGYTF
TRBV10-2	TRBD2	TRBJ2-1	CASSSGSEQFF
TRBV6-2/TRBV6-3	.	TRBJ2-2	CASSYRYLTGELFF
TRBV13	TRBD2	TRBJ2-7	CASSEKTSGRASYEQYF
TRBV7-2	.	TRBJ1-1	CASRPRLGGSTQAFF
TRBV20-1	TRBD2	TRBJ2-7	CSAREGTSGYEQYF
TRBV20-1	.	TRBJ2-7	CSARDGAHYEQYF
TRBV12-3/TRBV12-4	.	TRBJ2-5	CASSSVPGAQTQYF
TRBV27	.	TRBJ2-2	CASRGLNTGELFF
TRBV29-1	.	TRBJ2-1	CSVVETNEQFF
TRBV29-1	.	TRBJ1-1	CSVVVGEGGTEAFF
TRBV27	.	TRBJ2-7	CASISTDTYEQYF
TRBV2	.	TRBJ2-7	CASSIRASYEQYF
TRBV10-1	.	TRBJ2-7	CASTGCPQIGISKRYEQYF
TRBV28	TRBD1	TRBJ2-2	CASSLSRTGNPGELFF
TRBV20-1	.	TRBJ2-1	CSASSGNREQFF
TRBV20-1	TRBD2	TRBJ2-3	CSPREASGVTDTQYF
TRBV7-2	TRBD1	TRBJ1-5	CASSSGQTTGPQHF
TRBV9	.	TRBJ2-7	CASSVGTNSYEQYF
TRBV6-2/TRBV6-3	.	TRBJ1-1	CASRDTNTEAFF
TRBV18	.	TRBJ2-1	CDSSPAGAGEQFF
TRBV5-1	.	TRBJ2-5	CASSHQGETQYF
TRBV19	TRBD1	TRBJ2-7	CASSVPGQGNHEQYF
TRBV12-3/TRBV12-4	.	TRBJ1-1	CASSLRHLKSEAFF
TRBV11-2	TRBD2	TRBJ2-3	CASSKQGLGVADTQYF
TRBV5-4	.	TRBJ2-7	CASSPEAGTYEQYF
TRBV7-6	.	TRBJ1-1	CASSPGPFRLRTEAFF
TRBV11-3	TRBD2	TRBJ2-1	CASSGRTSGRAGEEQFF
TRBV7-9	.	TRBJ2-1	CASSLALVSGEQFF
TRBV11-3	TRBD2	TRBJ2-1	CASSRGLARGPRNEQFF
TRBV13	TRBD1	TRBJ2-5	CASSLRGRAIETQYF
TRBV20-1	.	TRBJ1-5	CSASAGGVGQPQHF
TRBV9	.	TRBJ1-1	CASSHMDGQNTEAFF
TRBV11-1	TRBD1	TRBJ2-7	CASSLGRDRGYEQYF
TRBV19	TRBD1	TRBJ1-2	CASSVKGTGTNYGYTF
TRBV6-1	.	TRBJ1-5	CASTLRVWNNQPQHF
TRBV27	TRBD2	TRBJ2-1	CASSFSREDYNEQFF
TRBV10-3	TRBD1	TRBJ2-3	CAISGTGGQYRTDTQYF
TRBV2	.	TRBJ1-2	CASSDSRGSGGYTF
TRBV4-2	TRBD2	TRBJ2-1	CASSQRSGLPFRGYDEQFF
TRBV29-1	TRBD2	TRBJ2-1	CSVSRSGGRIYNEQFF
TRBV7-2	TRBD2	TRBJ2-1	CASSQNGLAGYNEQFF
TRBV19	TRBD1	TRBJ1-5	CASTPTGSSRQPQHF
TRBV10-3	TRBD1	TRBJ1-1	CAIGRQGAGTEAFF
TRBV24-1	.	TRBJ2-1	CATSDPGHGNEQFF
TRBV20-1	.	TRBJ1-1	CSAPERGTEAFF
TRBV5-1	TRBD1	TRBJ2-7	CASSLAFGQGIREQYF
TRBV4-2	TRBD2	TRBJ2-2	CDSSPTSDHTGELFF
TRBV30	.	TRBJ2-6	CAWSVDAGANVLTF
TRBV5-4	TRBD1	TRBJ2-1	CASSLGTGNEQFF
TRBV30	.	TRBJ2-5	CAWSGLVQETQYF